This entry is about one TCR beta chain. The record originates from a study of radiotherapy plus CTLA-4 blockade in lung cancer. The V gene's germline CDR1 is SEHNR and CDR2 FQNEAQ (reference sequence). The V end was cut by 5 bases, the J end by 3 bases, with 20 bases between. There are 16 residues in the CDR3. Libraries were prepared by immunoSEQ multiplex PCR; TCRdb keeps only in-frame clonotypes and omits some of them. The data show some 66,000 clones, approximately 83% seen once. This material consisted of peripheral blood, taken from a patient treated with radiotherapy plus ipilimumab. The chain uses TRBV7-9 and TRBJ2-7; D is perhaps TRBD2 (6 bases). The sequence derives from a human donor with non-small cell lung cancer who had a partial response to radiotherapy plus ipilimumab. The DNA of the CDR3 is TGTGCCAGCAGCCACTTAGGGAGAGGAGGGTTCTACGAGCAGTACTTC. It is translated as CASSHLGRGGFYEQYF. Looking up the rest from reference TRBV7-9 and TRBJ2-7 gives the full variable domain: DTGVSQNPRHKITKRGQNVTFRCDPISEHNRLYWYRQTLGQGPEFLTYFQNEAQLEKSRLLSDRFSAERPKGSFSTLEIQRTEQGDSAMYLCASSHLGRGGFYEQYFGPGTRLTVT.